This note documents a single T cell receptor (beta chain) sequence. No antigen is known for it. The germline V and J ends were trimmed by 1 base and 1 base, with 10 bases remaining between them. CDR3 size: 14 residues. CDR1 and CDR2 from the germline V gene are SQVTM and ANQGSEA. Naive CD4 T cells, CD45RO-negative and CD62L-positive, were flow-sorted from PBMCs. The data belong to a study of human versus mouse CDR3 diversity and MHC coevolution. Profiling relied on immunoSEQ multiplex PCR, and the TCRdb table lists in-frame clones only, not all of them. The profile shows 60,000 to 95,000 clones, around 93% of them singletons. General observations from the study: Most of the three human donors had the lowest clonal inequality.

The rearrangement joins TRBV29-1 to TRBJ1-1; D gene uncertain. The TCR sequence derives from a person between 25 and 75 years old in good health. The material sequenced was naive CD4+ T cells from blood. Subset of the sample: CD45RO-negative CD62L-positive naive CD4 T cells. CDR3 bases: TGCAGCGTTGAAGCGGGAACTCGGAACACTGAAGCTTTCTTT. Its translation: CSVEAGTRNTEAFF.